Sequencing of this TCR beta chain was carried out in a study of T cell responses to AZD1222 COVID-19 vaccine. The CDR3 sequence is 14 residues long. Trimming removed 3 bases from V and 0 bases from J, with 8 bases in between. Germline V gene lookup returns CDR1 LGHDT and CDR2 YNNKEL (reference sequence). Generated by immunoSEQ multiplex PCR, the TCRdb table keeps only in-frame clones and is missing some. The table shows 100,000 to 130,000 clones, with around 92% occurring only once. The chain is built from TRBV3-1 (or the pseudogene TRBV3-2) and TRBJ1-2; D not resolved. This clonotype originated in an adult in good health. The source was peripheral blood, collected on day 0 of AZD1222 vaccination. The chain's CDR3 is CASSHRATNYGYTF. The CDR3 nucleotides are TGTGCCAGCAGCCACCGGGCGACTAACTATGGCTACACCTTC.